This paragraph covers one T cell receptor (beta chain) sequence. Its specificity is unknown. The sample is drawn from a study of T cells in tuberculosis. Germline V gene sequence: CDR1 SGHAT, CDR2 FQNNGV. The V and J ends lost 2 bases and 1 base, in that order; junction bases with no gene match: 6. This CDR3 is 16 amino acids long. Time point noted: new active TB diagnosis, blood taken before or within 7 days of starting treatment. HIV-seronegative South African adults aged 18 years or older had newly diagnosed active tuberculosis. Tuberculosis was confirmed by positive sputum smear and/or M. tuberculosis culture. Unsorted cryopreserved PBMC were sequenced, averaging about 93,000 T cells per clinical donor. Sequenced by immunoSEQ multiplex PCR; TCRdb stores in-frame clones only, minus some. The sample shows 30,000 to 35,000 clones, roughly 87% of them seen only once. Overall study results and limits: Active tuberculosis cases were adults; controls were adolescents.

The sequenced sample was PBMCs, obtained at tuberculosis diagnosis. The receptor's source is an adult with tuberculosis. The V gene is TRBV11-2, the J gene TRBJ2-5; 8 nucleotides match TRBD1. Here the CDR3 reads CASSLNGQGFQETQYF. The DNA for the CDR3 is TGTGCCAGCAGCTTAAACGGACAGGGCTTCCAAGAGACCCAGTACTTC.